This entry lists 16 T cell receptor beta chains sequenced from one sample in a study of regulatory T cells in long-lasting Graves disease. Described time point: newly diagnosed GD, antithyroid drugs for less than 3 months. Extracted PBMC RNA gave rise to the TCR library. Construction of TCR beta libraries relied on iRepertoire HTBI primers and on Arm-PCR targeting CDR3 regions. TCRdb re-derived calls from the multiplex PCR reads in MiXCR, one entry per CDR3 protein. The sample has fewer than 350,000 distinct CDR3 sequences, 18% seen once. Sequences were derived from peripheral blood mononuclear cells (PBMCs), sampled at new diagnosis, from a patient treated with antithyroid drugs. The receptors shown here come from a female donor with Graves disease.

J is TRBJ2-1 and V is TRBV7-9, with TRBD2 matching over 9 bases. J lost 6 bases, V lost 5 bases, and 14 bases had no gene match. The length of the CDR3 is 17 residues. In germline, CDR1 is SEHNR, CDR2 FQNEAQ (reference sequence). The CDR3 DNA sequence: TGTGCCAGCAGCCCTACCCAGCTAGCGGGAAGGCTCAATGAGCAGTTCTTC. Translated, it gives CASSPTQLAGRLNEQFF.

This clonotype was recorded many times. CDR3 nucleotides: TGTGCCAGTATGCGAGGGCCCATGAACACTGAAGCTTTCTTT. Its protein is CASMRGPMNTEAFF. V and J are TRBV19 and TRBJ1-1; D is uncertain. Germline V gene lookup returns CDR1 LNHDA and CDR2 SQIVND (reference sequence). Trimming pared 7 bases from V and 0 bases from J, leaving 12 bases between. The CDR3 is 14 amino acids.

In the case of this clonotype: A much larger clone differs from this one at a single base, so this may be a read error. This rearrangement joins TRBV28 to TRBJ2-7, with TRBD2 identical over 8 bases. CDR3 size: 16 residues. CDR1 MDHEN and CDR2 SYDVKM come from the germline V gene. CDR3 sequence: CANSTPWRGVSYEQYF. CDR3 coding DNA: TGTGCCAACAGTACCCCATGGCGGGGGGTCTCCTACGAGCAGTACTTC.

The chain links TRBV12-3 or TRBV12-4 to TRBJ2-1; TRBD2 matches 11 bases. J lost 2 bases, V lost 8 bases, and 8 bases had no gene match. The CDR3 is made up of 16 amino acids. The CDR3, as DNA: TGTGCCAGCGCGCTCCCGGGACTAGCGGCCTACAATGAGCAGTTCTTC. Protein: CASALPGLAAYNEQFF.

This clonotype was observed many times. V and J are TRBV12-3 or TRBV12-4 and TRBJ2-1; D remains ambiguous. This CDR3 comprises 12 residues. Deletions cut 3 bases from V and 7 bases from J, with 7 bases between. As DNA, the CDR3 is TGTGCCAGCAGTTTCGGGCCAAATGAGCAGTTCTTC. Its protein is CASSFGPNEQFF.

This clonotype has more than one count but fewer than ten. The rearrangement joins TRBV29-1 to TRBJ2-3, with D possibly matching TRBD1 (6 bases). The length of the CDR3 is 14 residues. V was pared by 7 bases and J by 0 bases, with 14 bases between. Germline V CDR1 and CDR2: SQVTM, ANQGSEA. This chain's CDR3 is CSAGGTLSTDTQYF. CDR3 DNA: TGCAGCGCTGGGGGCACTCTCAGCACAGATACGCAGTATTTT.

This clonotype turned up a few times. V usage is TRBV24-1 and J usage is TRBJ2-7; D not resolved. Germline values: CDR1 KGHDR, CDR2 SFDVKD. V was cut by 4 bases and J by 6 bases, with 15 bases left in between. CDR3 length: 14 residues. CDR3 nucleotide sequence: TGTGCCACCAGTGACCTCCAGACTGAACCCGAGCAGTACTTC. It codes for CATSDLQTEPEQYF.

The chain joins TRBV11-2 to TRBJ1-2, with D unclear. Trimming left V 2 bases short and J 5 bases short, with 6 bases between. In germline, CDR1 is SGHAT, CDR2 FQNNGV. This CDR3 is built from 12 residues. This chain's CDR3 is CASSLTPYGYTF. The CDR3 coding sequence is TGTGCCAGCAGCTTAACTCCGTATGGCTACACCTTC.

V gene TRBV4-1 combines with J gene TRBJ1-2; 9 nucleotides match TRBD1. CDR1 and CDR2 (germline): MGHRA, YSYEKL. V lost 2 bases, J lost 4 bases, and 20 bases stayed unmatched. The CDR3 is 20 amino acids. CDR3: CASSQPRMGTGRLGGYGYTF. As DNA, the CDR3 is TGCGCCAGCAGCCAACCTCGGATGGGGACAGGGAGGCTCGGGGGCTATGGCTACACCTTC.

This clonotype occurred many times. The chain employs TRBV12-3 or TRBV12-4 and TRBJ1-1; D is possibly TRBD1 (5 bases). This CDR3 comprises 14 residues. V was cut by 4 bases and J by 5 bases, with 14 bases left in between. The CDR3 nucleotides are TGTGCCAGCAGTTCCTTAGAGGGGTGGACTGAAGCTTTCTTT. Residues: CASSSLEGWTEAFF.

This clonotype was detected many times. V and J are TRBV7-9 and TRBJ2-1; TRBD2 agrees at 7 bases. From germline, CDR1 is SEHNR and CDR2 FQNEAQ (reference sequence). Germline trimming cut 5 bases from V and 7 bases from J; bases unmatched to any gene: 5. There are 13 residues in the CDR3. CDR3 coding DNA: TGTGCCAGCAGCACACCCGGGAGGAATGAGCAGTTCTTC. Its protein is CASSTPGRNEQFF.

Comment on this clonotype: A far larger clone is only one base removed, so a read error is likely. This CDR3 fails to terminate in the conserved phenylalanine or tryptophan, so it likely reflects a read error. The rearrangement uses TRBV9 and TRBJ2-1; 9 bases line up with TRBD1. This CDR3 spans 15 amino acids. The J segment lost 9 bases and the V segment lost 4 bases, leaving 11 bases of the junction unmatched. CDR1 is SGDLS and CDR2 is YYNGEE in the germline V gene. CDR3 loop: CASSPTLTGGAEQFV. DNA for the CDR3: TGTGCCAGCAGCCCCACTTTGACAGGGGGAGCTGAGCAGTTCGTC.

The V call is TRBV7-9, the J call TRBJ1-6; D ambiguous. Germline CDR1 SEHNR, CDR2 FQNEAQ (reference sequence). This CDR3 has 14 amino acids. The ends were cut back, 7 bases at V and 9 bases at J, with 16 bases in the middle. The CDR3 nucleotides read TGTGCCAGCAATGAAGCCCGTTTTTTTTCACCCCTCCACTTT. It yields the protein CASNEARFFSPLHF.

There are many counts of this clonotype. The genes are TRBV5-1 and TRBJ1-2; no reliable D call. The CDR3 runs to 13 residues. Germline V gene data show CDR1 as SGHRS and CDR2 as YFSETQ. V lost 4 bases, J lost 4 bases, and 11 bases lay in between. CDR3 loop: CASSPRTGYGYTF. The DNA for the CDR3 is TGCGCCAGCAGCCCACGGACGGGCTATGGCTACACCTTC.

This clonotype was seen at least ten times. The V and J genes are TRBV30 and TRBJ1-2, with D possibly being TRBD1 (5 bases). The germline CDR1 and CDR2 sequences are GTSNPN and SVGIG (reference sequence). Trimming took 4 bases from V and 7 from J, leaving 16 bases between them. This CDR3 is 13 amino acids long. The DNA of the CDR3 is TGTGCCTGGACCTCGACAGTTGGGGGTGGCTACACCTTC. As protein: CAWTSTVGGGYTF.

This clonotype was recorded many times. The CDR3 protein is CASSIHGETQYF. DNA for the CDR3: TGCGCCAGCAGCATCCACGGCGAGACCCAGTACTTC. V is TRBV5-1 and J is TRBJ2-5; no definite D call. V lost 4 bases, J lost 5 bases, and 9 bases lay in between. The V gene's germline CDR1 is SGHRS and CDR2 YFSETQ. The CDR3 totals 12 residues.